Below are 7 T cell receptor beta chains sequenced from a single sample in a study of OX40 agonist ivuxolimab in advanced cancers. TCRdb's table, derived via immunoSEQ multiplex PCR, lists solely in-frame clones and lacks some. The table has fewer than 65,000 clones, roughly 84% seen once; the top ten hold approximately 30%. This sample comprised CD4+ or CD8+ T cells sorted from blood, obtained in a trial of the OX40 agonist ivuxolimab. The receptors stem from an adult with an advanced solid tumor such as melanoma, head and neck, liver or kidney cancer.

The V gene is TRBV5-4, the J gene TRBJ1-2; D call uncertain. The V gene's germline CDR1 is SGHNT and CDR2 YYREEE (reference sequence). The CDR3 is 14 residues long. V lost 0 bases to trimming and J lost 1 base, with 7 bases between them. CDR3 region: CASSLGVHNYGYTF. The DNA of the CDR3 is TGTGCCAGCAGCTTGGGCGTGCATAACTATGGCTACACCTTC.

V usage is TRBV5-1 and J usage is TRBJ2-7; 8 nucleotides agree with TRBD2. With V trimmed by 4 bases and J by 0 bases, 6 bases remained unmatched. Looked up from germline, CDR1 is SGHRS and CDR2 is YFSETQ. This CDR3 comprises 15 residues. The CDR3 loop is CASSNIAGISYEQYF. The CDR3 DNA reads TGCGCCAGCAGCAACATAGCGGGAATCTCCTACGAGCAGTACTTC.

Within the sample, this clone is medium-sized. This rearrangement joins TRBV5-5 to TRBJ1-6; no definite D call. The V end was cut by 3 bases, the J end by 2 bases, with 15 bases between. The CDR3 is 17 residues long. Looked up from germline, CDR1 is SGHKS and CDR2 is YYEKEE (reference sequence). Here the CDR3 DNA reads TGTGCCAGCAGCTCGGCAGTAGAAAGGCCCTATAATTCACCCCTCCACTTT. Translated: CASSSAVERPYNSPLHF.

This chain uses TRBV7-2 with TRBJ1-3; weak D call: TRBD1 (5 bases). V lost 3 bases and J 8 bases, leaving 11 bases between the germline ends. The CDR3 spans 13 residues. Germline CDR1 SGHTA, CDR2 FQGNSA. CDR3 sequence: CASSLRDGYTIYF. The CDR3 coding sequence is TGTGCCAGCAGCTTGAGGGACGGATACACCATATATTTT.

This clone was recorded a few times. The rearrangement uses TRBV10-3 and TRBJ2-7; 7 positions match TRBD1. J was trimmed by 2 bases and V by 4 bases; bases with no gene match: 5. This CDR3 contains 14 residues. Germline V gene sequence: CDR1 ENHRY, CDR2 SYGVKD. The CDR3 sequence is CAISARQGAYEQYF. The CDR3 DNA reads TGTGCCATCAGTGCGCGTCAGGGGGCCTACGAGCAGTACTTC.

The chain joins TRBV11-3 to TRBJ2-7; D is unresolved. V was trimmed by 2 bases and J by 6 bases, leaving 11 bases between them. CDR3 length: 13 residues. CDR1 is SGHNT and CDR2 is YENEEA in the germline V gene. CDR3 sequence: CASSLLRGAEQYF. CDR3 nucleotide sequence: TGTGCCAGCAGCTTACTCCGTGGCGCCGAGCAGTACTTC.

The chain has TRBV4-1 and TRBJ2-7; D unresolved. This CDR3 is 14 amino acids long. The germline V and J ends were trimmed by 2 bases and 5 bases, with 13 bases remaining between them. Germline CDR1 reads MGHRA; CDR2 reads YSYEKL. As DNA, the CDR3 is TGCGCCAGCAGCCAACTCGCGTTTATAAACGAGCAGTACTTC. Its translation: CASSQLAFINEQYF.